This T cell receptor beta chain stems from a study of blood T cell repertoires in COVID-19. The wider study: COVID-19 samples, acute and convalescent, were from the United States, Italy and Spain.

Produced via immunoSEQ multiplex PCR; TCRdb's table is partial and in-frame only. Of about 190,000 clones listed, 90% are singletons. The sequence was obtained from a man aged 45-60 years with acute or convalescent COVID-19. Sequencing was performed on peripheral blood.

DNA of the CDR3: TGTGCCAGCAGCTTGGGGGGACTAGCGGGGCTCACAGATACGCAGTATTTT. This translates into CASSLGGLAGLTDTQYF. The V gene is TRBV5-4, the J gene TRBJ2-3; 13 bases are shared with TRBD2. J gave up 2 bases and V 0 bases, and 3 bases lay outside the gene matches. Germline V CDR1 and CDR2: SGHNT, YYREEE (reference sequence). The length of the CDR3 is 17 residues.